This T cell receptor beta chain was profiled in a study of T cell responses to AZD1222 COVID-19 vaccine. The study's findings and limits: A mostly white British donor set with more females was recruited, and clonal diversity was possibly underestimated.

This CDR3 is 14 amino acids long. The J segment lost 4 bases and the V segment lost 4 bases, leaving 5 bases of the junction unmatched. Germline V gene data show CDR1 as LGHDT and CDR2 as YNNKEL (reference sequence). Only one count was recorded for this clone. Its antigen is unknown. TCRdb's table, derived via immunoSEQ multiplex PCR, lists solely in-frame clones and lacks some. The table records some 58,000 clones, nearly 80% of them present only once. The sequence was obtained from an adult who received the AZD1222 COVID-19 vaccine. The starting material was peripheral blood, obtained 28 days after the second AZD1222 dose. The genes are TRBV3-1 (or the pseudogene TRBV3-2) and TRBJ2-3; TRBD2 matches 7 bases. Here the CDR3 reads CASSRGRGSDTQYF. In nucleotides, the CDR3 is TGTGCCAGCAGCCGCGGGAGAGGTTCAGATACGCAGTATTTT.